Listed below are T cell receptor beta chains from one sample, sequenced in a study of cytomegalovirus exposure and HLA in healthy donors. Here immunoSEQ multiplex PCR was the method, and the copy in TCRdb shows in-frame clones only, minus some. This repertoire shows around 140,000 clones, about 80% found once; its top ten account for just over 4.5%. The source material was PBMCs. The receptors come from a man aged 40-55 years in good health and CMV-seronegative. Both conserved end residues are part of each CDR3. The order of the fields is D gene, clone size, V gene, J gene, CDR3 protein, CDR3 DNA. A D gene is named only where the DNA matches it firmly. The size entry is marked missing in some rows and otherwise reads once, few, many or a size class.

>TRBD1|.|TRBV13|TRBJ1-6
CASSLKGTGGALHF
TGTGCCAGCAGCTTAAAAGGGACAGGGGGAGCCCTCCACTTT
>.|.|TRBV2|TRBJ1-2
CASRPLGATGYGYTF
TGTGCCAGCAGGCCCTTAGGGGCAACAGGCTATGGCTACACCTTC
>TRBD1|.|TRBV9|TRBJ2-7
CASTLTGTGASEQYF
TGTGCCAGCACCCTAACCGGGACAGGGGCGTCCGAGCAGTACTTC
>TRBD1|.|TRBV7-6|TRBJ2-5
CASSPSPRGLEKTQYF
TGTGCCAGCAGCCCCTCCCCCAGGGGGCTCGAAAAGACCCAGTACTTC
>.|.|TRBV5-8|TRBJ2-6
CASSRGFSASSGANVLTF
TGTGCCAGCAGCCGAGGGTTCTCCGCAAGCTCTGGGGCCAACGTCCTGACTTTC
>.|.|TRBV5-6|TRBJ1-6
CASSFPNSGNSPLHF
TGTGCCAGCAGCTTCCCCAATAGCGGGAATTCACCCCTCCACTTT
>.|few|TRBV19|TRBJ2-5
CASSIHGERSRETQYF
TGTGCCAGTAGTATCCACGGGGAGAGGTCTCGAGAGACCCAGTACTTC
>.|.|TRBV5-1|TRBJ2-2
CASSLGPGHPNTGELFF
TGCGCCAGCAGCTTGGGACCGGGACACCCGAACACCGGGGAGCTGTTTTTT
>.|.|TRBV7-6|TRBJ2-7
CASSPYPGGASEQYF
TGTGCCAGCAGCCCCTACCCTGGGGGGGCAAGCGAGCAGTACTTC
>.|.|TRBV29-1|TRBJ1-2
CSVESSAGVDYGYTF
TGCAGCGTTGAGAGCTCGGCAGGGGTGGACTATGGCTACACCTTC
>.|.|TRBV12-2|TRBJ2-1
CASRQSGTSDKRGLNEQFF
TGTGCAAGTCGCCAGTCCGGGACTAGCGACAAGAGGGGGTTAAATGAGCAGTTCTTC
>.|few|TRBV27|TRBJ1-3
CASSLGAVSGNTIYF
TGTGCCAGCAGTTTGGGGGCCGTCTCTGGAAACACCATATATTTT
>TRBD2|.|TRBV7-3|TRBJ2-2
CASSSLAGGSGTGELFF
TGTGCCAGCAGCTCTTTAGCGGGGGGCTCGGGGACCGGGGAGCTGTTTTTT
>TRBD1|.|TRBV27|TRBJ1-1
CASSFSGTGENTEAFF
TGTGCCAGCAGTTTTTCTGGGACAGGGGAGAACACTGAAGCTTTCTTT
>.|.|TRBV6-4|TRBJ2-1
CASSEGASYNEQFF
TGTGCCAGCAGTGAAGGGGCGTCCTACAATGAGCAGTTCTTC
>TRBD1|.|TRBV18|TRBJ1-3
CASSSQDRVGGNTIYF
TGTGCCAGCTCATCCCAGGACAGGGTCGGTGGAAACACCATATATTTT
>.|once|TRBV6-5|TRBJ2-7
CASSYDRRRYEQYF
TGTGCCAGCAGTTACGACAGGAGAAGGTACGAGCAGTACTTC
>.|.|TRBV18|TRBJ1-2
CASSPEATNYGYTF
TGTGCCAGCTCACCAGAGGCTACTAACTATGGCTACACCTTC
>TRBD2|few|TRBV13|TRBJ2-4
CASSLRTSGGIAKNIQYF
TGTGCCAGCAGCCTACGGACTAGCGGGGGTATAGCCAAAAACATTCAGTACTTC
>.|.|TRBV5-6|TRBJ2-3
CASSLPGVASEDTQYF
TGTGCCAGCAGCTTGCCCGGGGTGGCTAGCGAGGATACGCAGTATTTT
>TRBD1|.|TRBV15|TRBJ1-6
CATSRDPGQGFSGSPLHF
TGTGCCACCAGCAGAGACCCGGGACAGGGGTTTTCGGGTTCACCCCTCCACTTT
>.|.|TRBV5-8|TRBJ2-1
CASSLTSSYNEQFF
TGTGCCAGCAGCCTTACCAGCTCCTACAATGAGCAGTTCTTC
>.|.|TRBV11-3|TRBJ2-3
CASLREASTQYF
TGTGCCAGCCTACGTGAGGCAAGTACGCAGTATTTT
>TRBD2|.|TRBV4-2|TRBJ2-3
CASSQESGGGGTQYF
TGTGCCAGCAGCCAAGAGTCGGGGGGGGGTGGGACGCAGTATTTT
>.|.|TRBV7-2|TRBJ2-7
CASSIEGHTYEQYF
TGTGCCAGCAGCATCGAAGGACACACCTACGAGCAGTACTTC
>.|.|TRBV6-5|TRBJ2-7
CASSYQRSSYEQYF
TGTGCCAGCAGTTACCAGAGGAGCTCCTACGAGCAGTACTTC
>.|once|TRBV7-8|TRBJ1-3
CASSTRPAGSGNTIYF
TGTGCCAGCAGCACGCGTCCGGCGGGCTCTGGAAACACCATATATTTT
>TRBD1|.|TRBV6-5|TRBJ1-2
CASSYQGTGERDGYTF
TGTGCCAGCAGTTACCAGGGGACAGGGGAAAGGGATGGCTACACCTTC
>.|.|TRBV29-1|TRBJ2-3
CSVVGDSTDTQYF
TGCAGCGTGGTCGGAGATAGCACAGATACGCAGTATTTT
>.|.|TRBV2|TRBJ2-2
CASTPGWTGELFF
TGTGCCAGCACCCCAGGGTGGACCGGGGAGCTGTTTTTT
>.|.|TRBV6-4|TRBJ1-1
CASSDVVGSSAFF
TGTGCCAGCAGTGACGTCGTCGGGTCATCAGCTTTCTTT
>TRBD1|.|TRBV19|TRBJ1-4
CASNDRENEKLFF
TGTGCCAGTAACGACAGGGAAAATGAAAAACTGTTTTTT
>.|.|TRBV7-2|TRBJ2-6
CASSLARVRGANVLTF
TGTGCCAGCAGCTTAGCGCGGGTGAGGGGGGCCAACGTCCTGACTTTC